Sequencing of this T cell receptor beta chain was carried out in a study of T cells in narcolepsy. The wider study: Enrolled donors included narcolepsy type 1 or type 2 patients and healthy controls.

Germline values: CDR1 SGHTA, CDR2 FQGNSA. There are 14 residues in the CDR3. The V gene end was trimmed by 0 bases and the J gene end by 3 bases; junction bases not matched to a gene: 2. Repertoires were generated with immunoSEQ multiplex PCR, while TCRdb's copy carries only in-frame clones and drops some. This sample yields about 13,000 clones, of which 70% to 90% are seen a single time; around 1.6% belongs to the top ten. Study findings and constraints: Autoreactive clonotypes reportedly recurred in blood of same and different patients, not controls. Comparing one patient's CSF and blood CD4+ clonotypes highlighted HCRT- and TRIB2-specific autoreactive clonotypes.

Concerning this clone: Its antigen is still unknown.

Sequencing input: CD45RA- memory CD4+ T cells from PBMCs. The TCR originated in a human donor with narcolepsy. This chain uses TRBV7-2 with TRBJ2-7; TRBD1 aligns across 7 bases. CDR3 amino acids: CASSLAGTDYEQYF. CDR3 bases: TGTGCCAGCAGCTTAGCCGGGACAGACTACGAGCAGTACTTC.